The 30 T cell receptor beta chains below were found in one sample sequenced in a study of T cell responses to AZD1222 COVID-19 vaccine. Repertoires were generated with immunoSEQ multiplex PCR, while TCRdb's copy carries only in-frame clones and drops some. This table holds approximately 90,000 clones, 90% found once. Sequenced here: peripheral blood, sampled on day 0 of AZD1222 vaccination. Receptor source: an adult in good health.

The rearrangement uses TRBV27 and TRBJ2-7, with 11 bases that match TRBD2. Germline-derived CDR1 and CDR2 are MNHEY and SMNVEV (reference sequence). The CDR3 length is 15 residues. The V segment lost 8 bases and the J segment 9 bases; nucleotides outside the gene matches: 15. This CDR3 reads CASLMSGTSGKRQYF. CDR3 coding DNA: TGTGCCAGCTTGATGTCCGGGACTAGCGGCAAAAGGCAGTACTTC.

The chain combines TRBV5-1 with TRBJ2-2; 8 bases fit TRBD1. CDR1 and CDR2 (germline): SGHRS, YFSETQ. The CDR3 sequence is 16 residues long. The J segment lost 3 bases and the V segment lost 5 bases, leaving 9 bases of the junction unmatched. CDR3 in DNA: TGCGCCAGCAGGCGAGCAGGGGGCGTCGACACCGGGGAGCTGTTTTTT. Protein product: CASRRAGGVDTGELFF.

The V call is TRBV5-1, the J call TRBJ2-2; 7 nucleotides agree with TRBD2. The CDR3 is made up of 16 amino acids. V was clipped by 0 bases and J by 4 bases; unmatched bases: 6. Germline V gene lookup returns CDR1 SGHRS and CDR2 YFSETQ. This chain's CDR3 is CASSLVIAGPTGELFF. DNA of the CDR3: TGCGCCAGCAGCTTGGTGATAGCGGGTCCCACCGGGGAGCTGTTTTTT.

V usage is TRBV5-1 and J usage is TRBJ2-4; TRBD1 agrees at 8 bases. With 4 bases clipped from V and 1 base from J, the junction kept 7 bases outside the gene matches. Germline-derived CDR1 and CDR2 are SGHRS and YFSETQ. The CDR3 is made up of 16 amino acids. The CDR3 sequence: CASSMDRVMAKNIQYF. CDR3 DNA sequence: TGCGCCAGCAGCATGGACAGGGTGATGGCCAAAAACATTCAGTACTTC.

The V gene is TRBV19, the J gene TRBJ1-1; possible D gene TRBD1, 6 bases. The CDR3 covers 13 residues. V was clipped by 3 bases and J by 4 bases, with 9 bases between them. CDR1 and CDR2 from the germline V gene are LNHDA and SQIVND (reference sequence). This CDR3 is CASSMDRSTEAFF. CDR3 coding DNA: TGTGCCAGTAGTATGGACAGAAGCACTGAAGCTTTCTTT. Full variable domain (missing parts from reference TRBV19 and TRBJ1-1): DGGITQSPKYLFRKEGQNVTLSCEQNLNHDAMYWYRQDPGQGLRLIYYSQIVNDFQKGDIAEGYSVSREKKESFPLTVTSAQKNPTAFYLCASSMDRSTEAFFGQGTRLTVV.

The genes are TRBV9 and TRBJ2-7, with 9 bases identical to TRBD2. The trim removed 1 base at V and 1 base at J, leaving 9 bases unmatched. This CDR3 is built from 17 residues. Germline V gene data show CDR1 as SGDLS and CDR2 as YYNGEE. CDR3 in amino acids: CASSVFSKAGGSYEQYF. DNA of the CDR3: TGTGCCAGCAGCGTATTCAGTAAGGCGGGAGGGTCCTACGAGCAGTACTTC.

V and J are TRBV3-1 (or the pseudogene TRBV3-2) and TRBJ1-1; TRBD1 is a possible D gene (6 bases). The V and J ends lost 0 bases and 5 bases respectively, with 16 bases between them. The V gene's germline CDR1 is LGHDT and CDR2 YNNKEL (reference sequence). The CDR3 spans 16 residues. The CDR3 DNA reads TGTGCCAGCAGCCAAGACGGTGCAGGGGCGCTAACTGAAGCTTTCTTT. Translation: CASSQDGAGALTEAFF.

The chain couples TRBV7-3 to TRBJ1-2; D ambiguous. The CDR3 has 13 residues. CDR1 is SGHTA, CDR2 FQGTGA, per germline. V lost 3 bases and J lost 2, with 7 bases in between. CDR3 loop: CASSLERNYGYTF. Written as DNA, the CDR3 is TGTGCCAGCAGCTTGGAGAGAAACTATGGCTACACCTTC.

This chain links TRBV4-1 with TRBJ1-2; 10 bases map to TRBD1. The CDR3 loop spans 16 amino acids. In germline, CDR1 is MGHRA, CDR2 YSYEKL. The V segment lost 1 base and the J segment 7 bases; nucleotides outside the gene matches: 9. Here the CDR3 reads CASSQGQGATVGGYTF. CDR3 DNA: TGCGCCAGCAGCCAAGGACAGGGGGCCACAGTTGGTGGCTACACCTTC.

The chain carries TRBV14 and TRBJ1-1; 7 bases are a match to TRBD1. There are 15 residues in the CDR3. Trimming removed 3 bases from V and 1 base from J; junction bases left unmatched: 5. Germline CDR1 and CDR2: SGHDN and FVKESK. CDR3 protein: CASSQIRGANTEAFF. CDR3 in DNA: TGTGCCAGCAGCCAGATCAGGGGGGCGAACACTGAAGCTTTCTTT.

This clone was counted a single time. The chain joins TRBV6-5 to TRBJ1-1; D gene uncertain. Between the trimmed V and J ends, which lost 6 bases and 2 bases, there was a span of 16 bases. CDR3 size: 15 residues. In germline, CDR1 is MNHEY, CDR2 SVGAGI. Here the CDR3 DNA reads TGTGCCAGCAGCCTCGCCTCAAGGGTCAACACTGAAGCTTTCTTT. Protein product: CASSLASRVNTEAFF.

The V call is TRBV28, the J call TRBJ1-4; perhaps TRBD1 as D (6 bases). The V gene lost 7 bases and the J gene lost 2 bases, with 20 bases spanning the gap. Germline V gene lookup returns CDR1 MDHEN and CDR2 SYDVKM. The CDR3 loop spans 17 amino acids. The CDR3 region is CASNQAGGGRTNEKLFF. CDR3 bases: TGTGCCAGCAATCAGGCAGGAGGGGGGCGGACTAATGAAAAACTGTTTTTT.

The V gene is TRBV6-5, the J gene TRBJ1-4, with 7 bases matching TRBD1. CDR1 and CDR2 (germline): MNHEY, SVGAGI. The CDR3 runs 14 residues. Losses at the gene ends were 7 bases for V and 4 bases for J; bases not matched to a gene: 6. CDR3 sequence reads: CASTNGQVNEKLFF. The CDR3 DNA sequence: TGTGCCAGCACAAATGGACAGGTTAATGAAAAACTGTTTTTT.

V usage is TRBV6-5 and J usage is TRBJ2-7, with D tentatively TRBD1 or TRBD2 (5 bases each). The CDR3 runs to 16 residues. V was shortened by 0 bases and J by 7 bases, with 19 bases between the two germline ends. The germline V gene encodes CDR1 MNHEY and CDR2 SVGAGI. Written as DNA, the CDR3 is TGTGCCAGCAGTTACTCTCGGGGACCCGCTTCGTCGGAGCAGTACTTC. Residues: CASSYSRGPASSEQYF.

V gene TRBV19 combines with J gene TRBJ1-1; D is perhaps TRBD1 (5 bases). The germline V gene has CDR1 LNHDA and CDR2 SQIVND (reference sequence). The CDR3 loop spans 14 amino acids. V lost 5 bases and J 7 bases, leaving 17 bases between the germline ends. The CDR3 bases are TGTGCCAGTAGTTATGGGCGGGGCTCAAGTGAAGCTTTCTTT. Protein sequence: CASSYGRGSSEAFF.

The chain carries TRBV7-4 and TRBJ1-5; maybe TRBD1 (5 bases). The germline gives CDR1 SGHVT, CDR2 SQSDAQ. There are 14 residues in the CDR3. Trimming removed 5 bases from V and 7 bases from J, with 15 bases in between. The CDR3 loop is CASSLGRGSQPQHF. The DNA of the CDR3 is TGTGCCAGCAGCCTAGGAAGGGGATCGCAGCCCCAGCATTTT.

The chain joins TRBV4-2 to TRBJ2-3, with a weak D call TRBD2 (7 bases). Germline V gene sequence: CDR1 LGHNA, CDR2 YNFKEQ. This CDR3 has 15 amino acids. V was cut by 4 bases and J by 5 bases, with 16 bases left in between. The CDR3 spells CASSPWEGEGDTQYF. The CDR3 nucleotides read TGTGCCAGCAGCCCATGGGAGGGGGAGGGAGATACGCAGTATTTT.

This clone was recorded only once. The chain combines TRBV12-3 or TRBV12-4 with TRBJ2-6; D is unresolved. Trimming cost V 7 bases and J 1 base, with 5 bases left between them. The CDR3 is made up of 13 amino acids. The CDR3 sequence: CASKGSGANVLTF. The CDR3 DNA reads TGTGCCAGCAAGGGTTCTGGGGCCAACGTCCTGACTTTC.

The V call is TRBV27, the J call TRBJ2-2; D call uncertain. V was cut by 4 bases and J by 0 bases, with 9 bases left in between. This CDR3 is 15 amino acids long. The germline V gene encodes CDR1 MNHEY and CDR2 SMNVEV (reference sequence). CDR3 in DNA: TGTGCCAGCAGTTGGACGACCCCGAACACCGGGGAGCTGTTTTTT. Translation gives CASSWTTPNTGELFF.

The chain couples TRBV14 to TRBJ2-7; D ambiguous. With 2 bases removed from V and 3 bases from J, the gap between germline ends came to 8 bases. CDR1 and CDR2 (germline): SGHDN, FVKESK. The CDR3 length is 13 residues. The CDR3 loop is CASSQQNIYEQYF. The CDR3 coding sequence is TGTGCCAGCAGCCAACAAAACATCTACGAGCAGTACTTC.

The chain couples TRBV9 to TRBJ1-4, with D tentatively TRBD1 (6 bases). Germline V gene lookup returns CDR1 SGDLS and CDR2 YYNGEE. This CDR3 spans 13 amino acids. The V end was cut by 4 bases, the J end by 14 bases, with 18 bases between. The CDR3 DNA is TGTGCCAGCAGCCAGAGGGCGGACAGTTATCTGTTTTTT. Translated, it gives CASSQRADSYLFF. Filled out from reference TRBV9 and TRBJ1-4, the complete variable domain reads DSGVTQTPKHLITATGQRVTLRCSPRSGDLSVYWYQQSLDQGLQFLIQYYNGEERAKGNILERFSAQQFPDLHSELNLSSLELGDSALYFCASSQRADSYLFFGSGTQLSVL.

V gene TRBV19 combines with J gene TRBJ2-1, with D tentatively TRBD1 or TRBD2 (6 bases each). In germline, CDR1 is LNHDA, CDR2 SQIVND (reference sequence). V lost 5 bases and J lost 2, with 16 bases in between. This CDR3 is 16 amino acids long. Here the CDR3 DNA reads TGTGCCAGTAGTCCTACCCCCGGGGGCCCCTACAATGAGCAGTTCTTC. Translated: CASSPTPGGPYNEQFF.

This clone came up a few times. V and J are TRBV5-4 and TRBJ1-1; D might be TRBD1 (5 bases). The CDR3 contains 14 residues. V lost 2 bases and J 6 bases, leaving 14 bases between the germline ends. Germline-derived CDR1 and CDR2 are SGHNT and YYREEE (reference sequence). The CDR3 is CASSFSRGVSEAFF. CDR3 DNA: TGTGCCAGCAGCTTTTCCCGGGGGGTATCTGAAGCTTTCTTT.

The CDR3 nucleotides are TGTGCCAGTAGTGTGCAGGGGTTGGGGGAGCTGTTTTTT. Protein: CASSVQGLGELFF. The V call is TRBV19, the J call TRBJ2-2; a weak D match, TRBD1 (6 bases). Germline V gene sequence: CDR1 LNHDA, CDR2 SQIVND (reference sequence). V lost 5 bases and J lost 8, with 12 bases in between. The CDR3 runs 13 residues.

V and J are TRBV21-1 and TRBJ2-7; TRBD2 was called by the table and not checked on the DNA. TRBV21-1 is termed a pseudogene. The CDR3 runs to 14 residues. The CDR3 bases are TGTGCCAGCAATAGCGGGAGGGTTTCCTACGAGCAGTACTTC. As protein: CASNSGRVSYEQYF.

V usage is TRBV24-1 and J usage is TRBJ2-7; 10 nucleotides match TRBD1. Per the germline V gene, CDR1 is KGHDR and CDR2 is SFDVKD. The CDR3 extends over 15 amino acids. The ends lost 5 bases at V and 4 bases at J; junction bases unmatched: 7. In DNA form, the CDR3 reads TGTGCCACCAGTGTGGGACAGGGGACCAATTACGAGCAGTACTTC. Protein product: CATSVGQGTNYEQYF.

This clone was counted only a few times. V usage is TRBV19 and J usage is TRBJ1-1; D ambiguous. This CDR3 is built from 16 residues. The germline CDR1 and CDR2 sequences are LNHDA and SQIVND (reference sequence). The V end was cut by 10 bases, the J end by 1 base, with 22 bases between. DNA for the CDR3: TGTGCCACCCGCCGTGGGAGGTCGACTTGGAACACTGAAGCTTTCTTT. It codes for CATRRGRSTWNTEAFF.

The chain couples TRBV28 to TRBJ1-2; TRBD1 matches at 7 bases. Germline values: CDR1 MDHEN, CDR2 SYDVKM. The CDR3 is 13 residues long. Unmatched junction bases numbered 4, after V lost 5 bases and J lost 4 bases. The chain's CDR3 is CASSPGTVYGYTF. CDR3 bases: TGTGCCAGCAGTCCCGGGACAGTCTATGGCTACACCTTC.

The rearrangement uses TRBV19 and TRBJ2-1; D remains unclear. The germline V and J ends were trimmed by 0 bases and 2 bases, with 8 bases remaining between them. The length of the CDR3 is 15 residues. CDR1 is LNHDA, CDR2 SQIVND, per germline (reference sequence). DNA of the CDR3: TGTGCCAGTAGTATAGACCCAGGAACCTACAATGAGCAGTTCTTC. This translates into CASSIDPGTYNEQFF.

This chain links TRBV6-5 with TRBJ1-1; the match to TRBD1 covers 7 bases. With V trimmed by 10 bases and J by 2 bases, 10 bases remained unmatched. Germline CDR1 is MNHEY and CDR2 is SVGAGI. CDR3 size: 14 residues. The CDR3 region is CANNRGETNTEAFF. Here the CDR3 DNA reads TGTGCCAACAACAGGGGCGAAACTAACACTGAAGCTTTCTTT.